This paragraph reports one TCR beta chain. Its antigen is currently unknown. This entry belongs to a study of PD-1 blockade in classical Hodgkin lymphoma. Study context: Intravenous delivery of nivolumab at 3 mg/kg to patients occurred every 2 weeks.

The repertoire was sequenced with immunoSEQ multiplex PCR; TCRdb's copy has only in-frame clones and lacks some. Of some 24,000 clones in the sample, around 80% are singletons; the top ten hold about 6.3%. V was cut by 0 bases and J by 8 bases, with 7 bases left in between. The CDR3 sequence is 12 residues long. Germline values: CDR1 SGHNT, CDR2 YENEEA. Time point denoted: cycle 4 day 1 (C4D1), after more than five weeks of nivolumab. The patients all showed relapse after autologous stem cell transplantation, while their brentuximab vedotin exposure varied. Findings of the study overall: Patients who began taking nivolumab under 1 year after ASCT were left out.

This chain links TRBV11-3 with TRBJ1-1; D unresolved. This receptor was taken from a human donor with classical Hodgkin lymphoma. The input for sequencing was peripheral blood mononuclear cells (PBMCs), taken before the fourth cycle of nivolumab. CDR3 region: CASSLEPREAFF. The CDR3 nucleotides read TGTGCCAGCAGCTTAGAGCCGAGGGAAGCTTTCTTT.